The rows below give T cell receptor beta chains drawn from one sample of a study of CDR3 diversity in severe acne. MiXCR, applied by TCRdb to the PCR reads, yields one record per CDR3 protein. The repertoire holds around 85,000 distinct CDR3 sequences, with 49% as singletons. Source material: blood. All receptors derive from a male donor with severe acne vulgaris. Both conserved end residues are part of each CDR3. Fields, in order: J gene, clone size, V gene, D gene, CDR3 DNA, CDR3 protein. D genes are given only for firm matches. Expanded clones are given a class, and other clones once, few, many or no size at all.

TRBJ2-5,few,TRBV10-3,.,TGTGCCATCAGGGGCGGAGAGACCCAGTACTTC,CAIRGGETQYF
TRBJ1-2,.,TRBV15,TRBD1,TGTGCCACCAGCCCCTCGGACAGGGATTATGGCTACACCTTC,CATSPSDRDYGYTF
TRBJ2-3,many,TRBV5-1,TRBD2,TGCGCCAGCAGCTGGGCCCCCCGGGAGGCCACAGATACGCAGTATTTT,CASSWAPREATDTQYF
TRBJ1-6,.,TRBV7-9,.,TGTGCCAGCAGTGAATGGGAGTCTACACCCCTCCACTTT,CASSEWESTPLHF
TRBJ2-1,few,TRBV6-4,TRBD1,TGTGCCAGCAGTGACCGTAGTACAGGGGGCAATGAGCAGTTCTTC,CASSDRSTGGNEQFF
TRBJ2-4,many,TRBV20-1,.,TGCAGTGCCCCCATTCCTAACCTGAACATTCAGTACTTC,CSAPIPNLNIQYF
TRBJ2-1,many,TRBV5-6,.,TGTGCCAGCAGCTTGATCCAGGGTTTTTACAATGAGCAGTTCTTC,CASSLIQGFYNEQFF
TRBJ2-2,.,TRBV10-2,.,TGCGCCAGCAGTGGGGGAGTATACGACACCGGGGAGCTGTTTTTT,CASSGGVYDTGELFF
TRBJ2-5,.,TRBV11-2,TRBD2,TGTGCCAGCAGCTTAAATCTGCTGCCGGGGGGGACCCAGTACTTC,CASSLNLLPGGTQYF
TRBJ1-6,.,TRBV19,.,TGTGCCAGTAGAAATTTGGAGAATTCACCCCTCCACTTT,CASRNLENSPLHF
TRBJ2-5,.,TRBV10-3,.,TGTGCCATGGGTAAAGGGTCACAAGAGACCCAGTACTTC,CAMGKGSQETQYF
TRBJ1-2,few,TRBV6-1,TRBD1,TGTGCCAGCAGCTTAGCCGACAGGGGCACCTATGGCTACACCTTC,CASSLADRGTYGYTF
TRBJ2-2,.,TRBV25-1,.,TGTGCCAGCAGTCCCCGCAAGGGGAACACCGGGGAGCTGTTTTTT,CASSPRKGNTGELFF
TRBJ2-7,.,TRBV7-6,TRBD2,TGTGCCAGCAGCTTGCTAGCGGGAGCTGACGAGCAGTACTTC,CASSLLAGADEQYF
TRBJ2-7,.,TRBV2,.,TGTGCCAGCAGAGGGGGCGGGATCGAGCAGTACTTC,CASRGGGIEQYF
TRBJ1-3,once,TRBV15,TRBD1,TGTGCCACCAGCAGAGATCGGACAGGGCGTCCGTGGGGAAACACCATATATTTT,CATSRDRTGRPWGNTIYF
TRBJ1-4,medium-sized,TRBV15,.,TGTGCCACCAGCGGCCCCGCGTTAGGACTGTTTTTT,CATSGPALGLFF
TRBJ2-2,.,TRBV24-1,.,TGTGCCAGCCAGACAGTTTCCGGGGAGCTGTTTTTT,CASQTVSGELFF
TRBJ2-7,.,TRBV28,TRBD1,TGTGCCAGCAGTTTGGGGGACAGGGGCTACGAGCAGTACTTC,CASSLGDRGYEQYF
TRBJ2-7,many,TRBV9,.,TGTGCCAGCAGCGTAGGGTCGGGGGACCGGGAGCAGTACTTC,CASSVGSGDREQYF
TRBJ2-7,.,TRBV2,TRBD2,TGTGCCAGCAGACAGACTAGCGAAGTATACGAGCAGTACTTC,CASRQTSEVYEQYF
TRBJ2-2,few,TRBV12-3/TRBV12-4,.,TGTGCCAGCAGGGGGGATGGGATTTGGCGGGGTAACACCGGGGAGCTGTTTTTT,CASRGDGIWRGNTGELFF
TRBJ1-5,.,TRBV6-1,TRBD1,TGTGCCAGCACCCTACAGGGGACCAATCAGCCCCAGCATTTT,CASTLQGTNQPQHF
TRBJ2-5,once,TRBV7-8,.,TGTGCCAGCAGCTTAGTGTGGGAGCAAGAGACCCAGTACTTC,CASSLVWEQETQYF
TRBJ2-3,many,TRBV7-7,.,TGTGCTAGCAGCTTGCTGGGGACAGATACGCAGTATTTT,CASSLLGTDTQYF
TRBJ2-4,.,TRBV29-1,TRBD1,TGCAGCGTCCAACAGGGGGGAGTCACCAAAAACATTCAGTACTTC,CSVQQGGVTKNIQYF
TRBJ2-7,.,TRBV20-1,TRBD2,TGCAGTGAGGTGGGGAGACTAGCGACAACCTACGAGCAGTACTTC,CSEVGRLATTYEQYF
TRBJ2-7,.,TRBV27,TRBD1,TGTGCCAGCAGTTTAGCGGCGACAGGGGGCTACGAGCAGTACTTC,CASSLAATGGYEQYF
TRBJ2-2,many,TRBV20-1,.,TGCAGTGCTATCGACAGGTTAATCGGGGAGCTGTTTTTT,CSAIDRLIGELFF
TRBJ1-2,.,TRBV10-3,TRBD1,TGTGCCGCCCAAGGACAGGGGGGTAACTATGGCTACACCTTC,CAAQGQGGNYGYTF
TRBJ1-1,few,TRBV9,.,TGTGCCAGCAGTACAAAGCAGCGATTTGACACTGAAGCTTTCTTT,CASSTKQRFDTEAFF
TRBJ2-1,.,TRBV2,.,TGTGCCAGCAGCGCATTGACAGCCTATGGCTACAATGAGCAGTTCTTC,CASSALTAYGYNEQFF
TRBJ1-1,few,TRBV4-3,.,TGCGCCAGCAGCCAGGGCGGACAAAGGAGGGCCACTGAAGCTTTCTTT,CASSQGGQRRATEAFF
TRBJ2-7,.,TRBV12-3/TRBV12-4,TRBD2,TGTGCCAGCAGCCGGGACAGTTGGACTAGCGTCTCCTACGAGCAGTACTTC,CASSRDSWTSVSYEQYF
TRBJ1-2,many,TRBV29-1,TRBD1,TGCAGCGTTGGGGACAGCGACTATGGCTACACCTTC,CSVGDSDYGYTF
TRBJ2-1,medium-sized,TRBV9,TRBD2,TGTGCCAGCAGCCTTAGCGGGGGGGGAAATGAGCAGTTCTTC,CASSLSGGGNEQFF
TRBJ2-3,many,TRBV30,.,TGTGCCTGGAGTGGTAGTCGGGGCAGAGATACGCAGTATTTT,CAWSGSRGRDTQYF
TRBJ1-1,many,TRBV2,.,TGTGCCAGCAGAGTGGACTTGGCGAACACTGAAGCTTTCTTT,CASRVDLANTEAFF
TRBJ2-2,many,TRBV12-3/TRBV12-4,.,TGTGCCAGCAGTCCCTACGCAGGTACCGGGGAGCTGTTTTTT,CASSPYAGTGELFF
TRBJ1-5,.,TRBV27,.,TGTGCCAGCAGTTCGGCTGGCCGCAATCAGCCCCAGCATTTT,CASSSAGRNQPQHF
TRBJ1-1,few,TRBV6-2/TRBV6-3,.,TGTGCCACCGAGACCCACCAGAACACTGAAGCTTTCTTT,CATETHQNTEAFF
TRBJ2-2,few,TRBV28,.,TGTGCCAGCGGACCGGTACCGGGGGAGCTGTTTTTT,CASGPVPGELFF
TRBJ2-7,.,TRBV9,TRBD2,TGTGCCAGCAGCCCGGGACTAGACTACGAGCAGTACTTC,CASSPGLDYEQYF
TRBJ2-7,.,TRBV29-1,.,TGCAGCGTTGCGAACGGCTACGAGCAGTACTTC,CSVANGYEQYF
TRBJ2-6,many,TRBV25-1,TRBD2,TGTGCCAGCAGTGTAACTATCGGGGGGATCGGGGCCAACGTCCTGACTTTC,CASSVTIGGIGANVLTF
TRBJ2-2,few,TRBV6-5,.,TGTGCCAGCAGTTACTCGTTACAGAGTAACACCGGGGAGCTGTTTTTT,CASSYSLQSNTGELFF
TRBJ1-3,.,TRBV28,.,TGTGCCAGCAGCCCAGGGGACACCATATATTTT,CASSPGDTIYF
TRBJ1-2,.,TRBV29-1,.,TGCAGCGCCAGGGGAGGAGCTAACTATGGCTACACCTTC,CSARGGANYGYTF
TRBJ2-7,few,TRBV12-3/TRBV12-4,.,TGTGCCTCCGTAGCCTACGAGCAGTACTTC,CASVAYEQYF
TRBJ1-3,many,TRBV5-8,.,TGTGCCAGCAGCTCTCCTGGCCTCCTTACTGGAAACACCATATATTTT,CASSSPGLLTGNTIYF
TRBJ1-1,.,TRBV25-1,.,TGTGCCAGCAGTGAAAAAAGCAAGATGAACACTGAAGCTTTCTTT,CASSEKSKMNTEAFF
TRBJ2-5,.,TRBV7-6,.,TGTGCCAGCAGCACCACCACAGGGAGCCAAGAGACCCAGTACTTC,CASSTTTGSQETQYF